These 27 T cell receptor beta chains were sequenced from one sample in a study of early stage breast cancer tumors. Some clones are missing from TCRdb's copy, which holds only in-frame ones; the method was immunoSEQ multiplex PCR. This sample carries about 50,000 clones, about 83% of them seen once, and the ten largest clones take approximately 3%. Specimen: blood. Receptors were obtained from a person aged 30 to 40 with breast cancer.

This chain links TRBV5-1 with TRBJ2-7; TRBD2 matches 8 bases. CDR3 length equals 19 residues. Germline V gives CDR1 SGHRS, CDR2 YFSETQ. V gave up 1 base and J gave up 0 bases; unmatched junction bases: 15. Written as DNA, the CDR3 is TGCGCCAGCAGCTTGAGTAGTACAGGAGGTAGCGGGACCTCCTACGAGCAGTACTTC. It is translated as CASSLSSTGGSGTSYEQYF.

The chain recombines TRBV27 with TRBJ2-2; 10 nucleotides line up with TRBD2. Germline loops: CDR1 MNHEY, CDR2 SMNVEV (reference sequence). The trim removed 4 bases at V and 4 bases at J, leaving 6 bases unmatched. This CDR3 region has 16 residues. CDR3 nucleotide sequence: TGTGCCAGCAGTTCTACAGCGGGAGGGCGCACCGGGGAGCTGTTTTTT. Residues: CASSSTAGGRTGELFF.

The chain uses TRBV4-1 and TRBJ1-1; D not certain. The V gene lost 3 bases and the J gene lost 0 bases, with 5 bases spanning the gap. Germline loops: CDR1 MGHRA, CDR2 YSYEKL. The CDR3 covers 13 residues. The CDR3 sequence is CASSHSLNTEAFF. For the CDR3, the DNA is TGCGCCAGCAGCCATTCACTGAACACTGAAGCTTTCTTT.

DNA of the CDR3: TGTGCCAGTGTAAGCGGGCAGAGCTCCTACAATGAGCAGTTCTTC. It translates to CASVSGQSSYNEQFF. The chain is built from TRBV19 and TRBJ2-1, with D perhaps TRBD2 (6 bases). V was clipped by 8 bases and J by 0 bases, with 14 bases between them. Germline CDR1 reads LNHDA; CDR2 reads SQIVND (reference sequence). The CDR3 consists of 15 residues.

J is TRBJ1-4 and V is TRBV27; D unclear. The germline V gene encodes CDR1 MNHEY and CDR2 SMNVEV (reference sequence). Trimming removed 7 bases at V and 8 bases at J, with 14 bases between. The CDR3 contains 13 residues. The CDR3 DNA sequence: TGTGCCAGCACCCGACGACCGGGGGAAAAACTGTTTTTT. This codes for CASTRRPGEKLFF.

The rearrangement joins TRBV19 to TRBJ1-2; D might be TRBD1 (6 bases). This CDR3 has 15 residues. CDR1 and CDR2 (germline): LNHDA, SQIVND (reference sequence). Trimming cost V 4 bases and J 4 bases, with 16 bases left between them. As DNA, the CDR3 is TGTGCCAGTAGTACCGGCGGGGGGCAAGTCTATGGCTACACCTTC. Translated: CASSTGGGQVYGYTF.

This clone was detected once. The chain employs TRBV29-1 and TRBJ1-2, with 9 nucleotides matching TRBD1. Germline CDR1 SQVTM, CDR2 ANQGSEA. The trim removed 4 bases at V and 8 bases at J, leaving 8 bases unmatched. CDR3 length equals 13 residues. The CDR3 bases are TGCAGCGTTGGGGACAGGGAGGCCAGAGGCTACACCTTC. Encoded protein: CSVGDREARGYTF.

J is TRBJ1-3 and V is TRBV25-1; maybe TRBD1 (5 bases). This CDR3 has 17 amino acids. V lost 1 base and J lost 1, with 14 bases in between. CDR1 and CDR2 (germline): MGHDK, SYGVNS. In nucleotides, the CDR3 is TGTGCCAGCAGTGAATCTCGGGGCCCGGTGTCTGGAAACACCATATATTTT. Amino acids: CASSESRGPVSGNTIYF.

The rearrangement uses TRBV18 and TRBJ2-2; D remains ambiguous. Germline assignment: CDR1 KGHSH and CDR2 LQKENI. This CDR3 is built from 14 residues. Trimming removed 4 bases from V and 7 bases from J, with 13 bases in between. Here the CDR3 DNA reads TGTGCCAGCTCACTAGATCGGCAAGTCGGGGAGCTGTTTTTT. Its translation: CASSLDRQVGELFF.

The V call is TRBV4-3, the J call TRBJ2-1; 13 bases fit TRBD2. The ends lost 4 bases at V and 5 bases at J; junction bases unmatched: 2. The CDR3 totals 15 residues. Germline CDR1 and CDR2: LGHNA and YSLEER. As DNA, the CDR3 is TGCGCCAGCAGCCGAGGACTAGCGGGAGACAATGAGCAGTTCTTC. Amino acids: CASSRGLAGDNEQFF.

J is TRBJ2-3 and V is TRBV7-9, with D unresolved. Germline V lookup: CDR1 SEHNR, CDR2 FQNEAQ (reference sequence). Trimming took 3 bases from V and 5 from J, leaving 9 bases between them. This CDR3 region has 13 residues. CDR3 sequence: CASSFWSVDTQYF. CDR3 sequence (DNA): TGTGCCAGCAGCTTCTGGTCCGTAGATACGCAGTATTTT.

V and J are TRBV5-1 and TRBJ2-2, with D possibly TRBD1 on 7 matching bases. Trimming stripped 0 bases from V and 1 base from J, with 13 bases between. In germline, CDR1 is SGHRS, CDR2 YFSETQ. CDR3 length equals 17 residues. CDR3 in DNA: TGCGCCAGCAGCTTGGGGAACAGGGGACTGAACACCGGGGAGCTGTTTTTT. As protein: CASSLGNRGLNTGELFF.

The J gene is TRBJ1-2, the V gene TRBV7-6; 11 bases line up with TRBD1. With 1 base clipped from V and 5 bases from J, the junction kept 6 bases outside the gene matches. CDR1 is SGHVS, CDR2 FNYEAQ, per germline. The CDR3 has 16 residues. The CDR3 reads CASSLERTGGIYGYTF. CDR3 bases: TGTGCCAGCAGCTTAGAGAGGACAGGGGGCATTTATGGCTACACCTTC.

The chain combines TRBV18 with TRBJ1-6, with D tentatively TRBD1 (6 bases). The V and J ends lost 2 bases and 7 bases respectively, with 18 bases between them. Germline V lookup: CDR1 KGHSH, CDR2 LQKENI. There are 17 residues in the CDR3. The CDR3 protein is CASSPRGREESNSPLHF. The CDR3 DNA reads TGTGCCAGCTCACCAAGGGGGAGGGAGGAAAGCAATTCACCCCTCCACTTT. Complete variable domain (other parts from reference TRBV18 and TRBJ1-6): NAGVMQNPRHLVRRRGQEARLRCSPMKGHSHVYWYRQLPEEGLKFMVYLQKENIIDESGMPKERFSAEFPKEGPSILRIQQVVRGDSAAYFCASSPRGREESNSPLHFGNGTRLTVT.

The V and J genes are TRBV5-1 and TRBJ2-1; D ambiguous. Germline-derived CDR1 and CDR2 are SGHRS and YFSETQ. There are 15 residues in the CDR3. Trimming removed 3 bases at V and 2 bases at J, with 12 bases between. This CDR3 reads CASSSDHPTYNEQFF. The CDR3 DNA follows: TGCGCCAGCAGCTCGGACCACCCCACCTACAATGAGCAGTTCTTC.

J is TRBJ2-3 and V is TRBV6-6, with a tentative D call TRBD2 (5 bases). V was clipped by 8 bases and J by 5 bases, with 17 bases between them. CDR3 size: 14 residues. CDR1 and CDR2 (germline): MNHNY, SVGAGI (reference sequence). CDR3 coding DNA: TGTGCCAGCGACGACCCCGGGAAAGGAGATACGCAGTATTTT. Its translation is CASDDPGKGDTQYF.

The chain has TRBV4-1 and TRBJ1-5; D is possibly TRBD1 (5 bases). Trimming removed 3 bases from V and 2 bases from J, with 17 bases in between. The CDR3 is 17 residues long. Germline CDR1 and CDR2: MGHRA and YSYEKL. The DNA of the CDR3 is TGCGCCAGCAGCCAGACCGACCTCAGGGCCGGCAATCAGCCCCAGCATTTT. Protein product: CASSQTDLRAGNQPQHF.

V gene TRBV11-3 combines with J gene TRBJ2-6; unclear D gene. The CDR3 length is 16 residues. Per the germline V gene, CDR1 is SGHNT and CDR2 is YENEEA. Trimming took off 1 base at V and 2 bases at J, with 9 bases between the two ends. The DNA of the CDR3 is TGTGCCAGCAGCTTAGTTGGAGCGACTGGGGCCAACGTCCTGACTTTC. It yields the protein CASSLVGATGANVLTF.

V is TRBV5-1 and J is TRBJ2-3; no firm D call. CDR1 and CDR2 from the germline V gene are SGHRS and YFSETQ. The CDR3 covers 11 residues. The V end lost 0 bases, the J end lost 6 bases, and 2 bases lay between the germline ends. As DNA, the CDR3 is TGCGCCAGCAGCTTGGGGGATACGCAGTATTTT. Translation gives CASSLGDTQYF.

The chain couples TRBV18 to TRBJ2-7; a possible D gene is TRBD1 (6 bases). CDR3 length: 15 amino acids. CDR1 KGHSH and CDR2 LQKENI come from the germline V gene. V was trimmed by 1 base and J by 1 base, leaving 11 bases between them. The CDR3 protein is CASSPQLQGSYEQYF. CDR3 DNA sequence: TGTGCCAGCTCACCACAGTTACAGGGTTCCTACGAGCAGTACTTC. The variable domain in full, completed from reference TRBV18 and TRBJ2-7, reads NAGVMQNPRHLVRRRGQEARLRCSPMKGHSHVYWYRQLPEEGLKFMVYLQKENIIDESGMPKERFSAEFPKEGPSILRIQQVVRGDSAAYFCASSPQLQGSYEQYFGPGTRLTVT.

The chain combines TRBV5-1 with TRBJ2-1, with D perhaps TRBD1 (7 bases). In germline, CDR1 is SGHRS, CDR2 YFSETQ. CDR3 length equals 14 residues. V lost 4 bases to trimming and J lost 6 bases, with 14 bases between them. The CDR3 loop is CASSPRQGGNEQFF. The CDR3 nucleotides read TGCGCCAGCAGCCCGCGACAGGGAGGCAATGAGCAGTTCTTC.

The CDR3 reads CASSGRAGAEAFF. In DNA form, the CDR3 reads TGTGCCAGCAGTGGCCGGGCCGGGGCTGAAGCTTTCTTT. The rearrangement joins TRBV25-1 to TRBJ1-1; no reliable D call. With 4 bases removed from V and 6 bases from J, the gap between germline ends came to 12 bases. Germline V CDR1 and CDR2: MGHDK, SYGVNS. The length of the CDR3 is 13 residues. Together with reference TRBV25-1 and TRBJ1-1, the CDR3 gives the full variable domain: EADIYQTPRYLVIGTGKKITLECSQTMGHDKMYWYQQDPGMELHLIHYSYGVNSTEKGDLSSESTVSRIRTEHFPLTLESARPSHTSQYLCASSGRAGAEAFFGQGTRLTVV.

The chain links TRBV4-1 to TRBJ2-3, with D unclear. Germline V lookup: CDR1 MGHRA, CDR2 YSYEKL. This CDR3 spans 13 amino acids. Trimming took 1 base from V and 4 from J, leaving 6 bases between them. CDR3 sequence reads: CASSQGKSDTQYF. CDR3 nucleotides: TGCGCCAGCAGCCAAGGAAAATCAGATACGCAGTATTTT.

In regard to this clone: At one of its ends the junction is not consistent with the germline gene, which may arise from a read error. DNA of the CDR3: TGTGCGAGCACGTCCTGGACCCAGCCAGATACGCAGTATTTT. Encoded protein: CASTSWTQPDTQYF. V usage is TRBV6-1 and J usage is TRBJ2-3; D not certain. Germline assignment: CDR1 MNHNS and CDR2 SASEGT. The CDR3 has 14 amino acids.

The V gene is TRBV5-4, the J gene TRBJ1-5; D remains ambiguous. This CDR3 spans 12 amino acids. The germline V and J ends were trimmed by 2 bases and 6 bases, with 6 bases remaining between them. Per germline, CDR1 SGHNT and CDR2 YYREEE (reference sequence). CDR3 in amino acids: CASSFGSQPQHF. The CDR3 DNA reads TGTGCCAGCAGCTTCGGTAGTCAGCCCCAGCATTTT.

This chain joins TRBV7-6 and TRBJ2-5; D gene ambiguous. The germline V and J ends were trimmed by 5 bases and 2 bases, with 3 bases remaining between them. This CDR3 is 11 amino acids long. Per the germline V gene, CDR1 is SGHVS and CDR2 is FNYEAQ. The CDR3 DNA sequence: TGTGCCAGCAGCCAGCAAGAGACCCAGTACTTC. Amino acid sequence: CASSQQETQYF.

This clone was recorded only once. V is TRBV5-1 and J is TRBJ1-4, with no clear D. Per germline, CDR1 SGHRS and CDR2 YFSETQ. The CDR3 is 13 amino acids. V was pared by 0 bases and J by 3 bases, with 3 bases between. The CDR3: CASSLGPNEKLFF. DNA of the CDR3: TGCGCCAGCAGCTTGGGGCCTAATGAAAAACTGTTTTTT.